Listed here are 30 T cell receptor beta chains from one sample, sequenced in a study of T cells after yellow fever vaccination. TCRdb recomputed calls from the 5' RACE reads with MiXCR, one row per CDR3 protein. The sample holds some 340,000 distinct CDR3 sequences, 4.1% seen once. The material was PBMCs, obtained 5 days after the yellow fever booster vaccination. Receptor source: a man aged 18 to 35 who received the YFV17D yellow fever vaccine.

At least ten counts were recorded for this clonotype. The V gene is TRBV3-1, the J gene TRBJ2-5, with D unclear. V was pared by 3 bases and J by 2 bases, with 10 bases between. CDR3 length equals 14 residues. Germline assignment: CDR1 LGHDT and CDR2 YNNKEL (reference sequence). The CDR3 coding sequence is TGTGCCAGCAGCCAGGCCCAAGGGCAAGAGACCCAGTACTTC. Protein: CASSQAQGQETQYF.

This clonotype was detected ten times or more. CDR3 loop: CATSDHQGDGYTF. The CDR3, as DNA: TGTGCCACCAGTGACCATCAGGGGGATGGCTACACCTTC. The gene calls are TRBV24-1 and TRBJ1-2, with 7 bases lining up with TRBD1. CDR3 size: 13 residues. Looked up from germline, CDR1 is KGHDR and CDR2 is SFDVKD. The V segment lost 4 bases and the J segment 6 bases; nucleotides outside the gene matches: 4.

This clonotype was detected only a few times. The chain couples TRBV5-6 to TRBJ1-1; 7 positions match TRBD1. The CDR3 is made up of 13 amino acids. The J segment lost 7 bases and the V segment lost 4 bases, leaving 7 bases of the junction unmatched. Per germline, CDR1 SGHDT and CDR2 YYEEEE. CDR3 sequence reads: CASSPTGMNEAFF. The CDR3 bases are TGTGCCAGCAGCCCGACAGGGATGAATGAAGCTTTCTTT.

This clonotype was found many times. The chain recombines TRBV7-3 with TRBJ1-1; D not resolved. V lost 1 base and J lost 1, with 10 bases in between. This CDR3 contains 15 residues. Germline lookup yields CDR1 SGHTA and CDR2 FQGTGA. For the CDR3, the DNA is TGTGCCAGCAGCTTAAGCGGAGTGACGAACACTGAAGCTTTCTTT. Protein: CASSLSGVTNTEAFF.

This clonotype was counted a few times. The CDR3 nucleotides read TGTGCCAGCAGCGTAGGTTCCATAAGCTCTGGAAACACCATATATTTT. It specifies CASSVGSISSGNTIYF. The chain is built from TRBV9 and TRBJ1-3; D gene uncertain. The CDR3 covers 16 residues. Germline lookup yields CDR1 SGDLS and CDR2 YYNGEE. V shed 0 bases and J shed 0 bases, with 10 bases lying between them.

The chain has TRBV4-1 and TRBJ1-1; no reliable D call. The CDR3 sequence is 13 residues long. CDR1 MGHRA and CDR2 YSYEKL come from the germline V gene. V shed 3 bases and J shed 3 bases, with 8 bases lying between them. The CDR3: CASSHPVDTEAFF. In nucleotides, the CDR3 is TGCGCCAGCAGCCACCCGGTGGACACTGAAGCTTTCTTT.

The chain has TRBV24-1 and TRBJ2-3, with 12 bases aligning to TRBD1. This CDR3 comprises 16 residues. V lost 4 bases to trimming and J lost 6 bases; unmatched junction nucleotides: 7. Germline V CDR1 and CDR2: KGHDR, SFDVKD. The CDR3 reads CATSDSGQGAPDTQYF. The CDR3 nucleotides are TGTGCCACCAGTGACTCGGGACAGGGGGCCCCGGATACGCAGTATTTT.

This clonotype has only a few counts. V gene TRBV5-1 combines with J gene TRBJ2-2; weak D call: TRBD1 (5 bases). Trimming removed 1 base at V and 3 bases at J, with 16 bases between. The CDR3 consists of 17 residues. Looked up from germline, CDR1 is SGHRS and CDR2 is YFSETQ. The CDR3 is CASSLSSSTVDTGELFF. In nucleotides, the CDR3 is TGCGCCAGCAGCTTGTCATCCTCGACAGTCGACACCGGGGAGCTGTTTTTT.

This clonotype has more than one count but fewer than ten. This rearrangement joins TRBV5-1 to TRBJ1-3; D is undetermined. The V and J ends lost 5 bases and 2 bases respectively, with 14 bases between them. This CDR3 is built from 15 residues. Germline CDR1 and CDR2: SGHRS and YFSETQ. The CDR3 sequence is CASSFRTGTGNTIYF. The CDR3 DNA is TGCGCCAGCAGTTTCCGGACGGGAACTGGAAACACCATATATTTT.

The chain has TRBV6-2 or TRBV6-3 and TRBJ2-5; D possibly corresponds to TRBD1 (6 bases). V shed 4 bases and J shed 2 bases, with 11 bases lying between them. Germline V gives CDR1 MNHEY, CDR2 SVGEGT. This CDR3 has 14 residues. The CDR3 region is CASSWTVLQETQYF. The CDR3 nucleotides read TGTGCCAGCAGTTGGACAGTACTTCAAGAGACCCAGTACTTC.

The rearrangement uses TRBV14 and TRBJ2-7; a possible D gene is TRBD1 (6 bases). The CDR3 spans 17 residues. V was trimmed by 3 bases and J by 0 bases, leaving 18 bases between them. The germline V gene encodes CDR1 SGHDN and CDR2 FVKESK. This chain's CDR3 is CASSHGQFEASSYEQYF. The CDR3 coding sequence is TGTGCCAGCAGCCACGGACAGTTTGAGGCGAGCTCCTACGAGCAGTACTTC.

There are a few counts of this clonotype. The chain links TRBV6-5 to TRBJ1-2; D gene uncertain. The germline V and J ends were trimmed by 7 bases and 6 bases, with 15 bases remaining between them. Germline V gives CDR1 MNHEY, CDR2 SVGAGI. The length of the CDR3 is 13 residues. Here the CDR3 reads CASNHYGGNGYTF. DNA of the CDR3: TGTGCCAGCAACCACTACGGAGGTAATGGCTACACCTTC.

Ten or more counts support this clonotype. The CDR3 nucleotides are TGTGCCAGCAGAGAAATGAACACTGAAGCTTTCTTT. Amino acids: CASREMNTEAFF. This sequence joins TRBV28 and TRBJ1-1; D uncertain. The germline V gene encodes CDR1 MDHEN and CDR2 SYDVKM. The CDR3 covers 12 residues. Trimming stripped 6 bases from V and 0 bases from J, with 5 bases between.

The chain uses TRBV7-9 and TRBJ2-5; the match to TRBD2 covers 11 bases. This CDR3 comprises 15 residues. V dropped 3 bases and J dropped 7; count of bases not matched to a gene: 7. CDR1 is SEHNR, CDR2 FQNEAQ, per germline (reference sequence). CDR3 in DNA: TGTGCCAGCAGCTTGGGGCTAGCGGGGGGAGCGACCCAGTACTTC. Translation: CASSLGLAGGATQYF.

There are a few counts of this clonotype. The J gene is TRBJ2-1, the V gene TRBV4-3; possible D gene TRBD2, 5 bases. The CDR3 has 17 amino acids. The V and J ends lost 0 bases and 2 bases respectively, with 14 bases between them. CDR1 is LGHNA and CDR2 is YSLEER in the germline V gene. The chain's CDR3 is CASSQDQGPGTYNEQFF. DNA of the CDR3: TGCGCCAGCAGCCAAGATCAAGGTCCGGGGACCTACAATGAGCAGTTCTTC.

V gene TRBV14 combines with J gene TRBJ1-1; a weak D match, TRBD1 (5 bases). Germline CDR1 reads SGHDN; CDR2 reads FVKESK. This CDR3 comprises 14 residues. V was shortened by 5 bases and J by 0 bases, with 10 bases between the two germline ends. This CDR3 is CASSTLTVNTEAFF. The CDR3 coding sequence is TGTGCCAGCAGCACCCTGACAGTGAACACTGAAGCTTTCTTT.

The CDR3 DNA reads as TGTGCCAGCAGCTTAGCTCTTGGAAACACCATATATTTT. Amino acid sequence: CASSLALGNTIYF. The J gene is TRBJ1-3, the V gene TRBV7-9, with D unresolved. In germline, CDR1 is SEHNR, CDR2 FQNEAQ (reference sequence). This CDR3 region has 13 residues. V dropped 0 bases and J dropped 3 bases, with 3 bases sitting between them.

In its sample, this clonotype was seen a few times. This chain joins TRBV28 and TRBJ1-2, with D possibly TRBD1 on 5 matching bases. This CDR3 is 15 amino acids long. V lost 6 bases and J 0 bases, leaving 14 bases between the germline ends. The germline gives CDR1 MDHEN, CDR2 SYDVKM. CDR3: CASRPRDGTNYGYTF. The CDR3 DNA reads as TGTGCCAGCAGGCCCCGGGACGGCACTAACTATGGCTACACCTTC.

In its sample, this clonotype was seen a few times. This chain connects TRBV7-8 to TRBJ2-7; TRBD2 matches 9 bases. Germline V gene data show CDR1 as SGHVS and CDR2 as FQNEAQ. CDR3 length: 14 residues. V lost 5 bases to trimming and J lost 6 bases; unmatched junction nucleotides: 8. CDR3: CASSTTAGGSEQYF. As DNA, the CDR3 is TGTGCCAGCAGCACGACCGCGGGAGGGAGCGAGCAGTACTTC.

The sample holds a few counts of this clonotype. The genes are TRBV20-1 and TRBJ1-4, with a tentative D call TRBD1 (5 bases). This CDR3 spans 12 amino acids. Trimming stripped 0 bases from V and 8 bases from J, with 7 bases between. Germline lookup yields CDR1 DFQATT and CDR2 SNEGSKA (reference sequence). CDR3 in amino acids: CSARDGGEKLFF. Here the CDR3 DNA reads TGCAGTGCTAGAGACGGGGGGGAAAAACTGTTTTTT.

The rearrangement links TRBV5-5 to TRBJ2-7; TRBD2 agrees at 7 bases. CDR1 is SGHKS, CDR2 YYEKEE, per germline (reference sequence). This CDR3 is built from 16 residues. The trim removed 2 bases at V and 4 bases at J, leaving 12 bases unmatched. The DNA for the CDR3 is TGTGCCAGCAGCTTCATCGGGAGGCTGGGGTCTTACGAGCAGTACGTC. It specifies CASSFIGRLGSYEQYV.

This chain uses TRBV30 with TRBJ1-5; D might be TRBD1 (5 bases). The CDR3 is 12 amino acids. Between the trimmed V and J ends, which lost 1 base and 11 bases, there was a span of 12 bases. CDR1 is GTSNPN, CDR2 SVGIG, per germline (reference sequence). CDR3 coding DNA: TGTGCCTGGAGTGGAAACGGGGGAGCCCAGCATTTT. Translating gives CAWSGNGGAQHF.

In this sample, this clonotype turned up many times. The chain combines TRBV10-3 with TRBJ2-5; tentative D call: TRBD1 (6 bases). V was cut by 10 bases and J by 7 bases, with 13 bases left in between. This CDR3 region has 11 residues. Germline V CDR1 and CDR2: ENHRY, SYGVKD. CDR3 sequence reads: CATTGSGTQYF. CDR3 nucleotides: TGTGCCACAACAGGGTCCGGGACCCAGTACTTC.

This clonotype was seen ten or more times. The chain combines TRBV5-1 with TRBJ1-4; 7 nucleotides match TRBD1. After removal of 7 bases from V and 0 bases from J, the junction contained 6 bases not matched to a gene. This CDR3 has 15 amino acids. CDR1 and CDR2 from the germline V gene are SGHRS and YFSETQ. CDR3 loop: CASSLGTATNEKLFF. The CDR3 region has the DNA TGCGCCAGCTCCTTGGGGACAGCAACTAATGAAAAACTGTTTTTT.

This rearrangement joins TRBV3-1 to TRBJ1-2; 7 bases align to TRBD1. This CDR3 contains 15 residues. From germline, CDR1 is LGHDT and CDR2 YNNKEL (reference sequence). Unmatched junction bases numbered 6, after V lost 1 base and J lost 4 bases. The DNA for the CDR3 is TGTGCCAGCAGCCAAGCACTAACAGGGGTCTATGGCTACACCTTC. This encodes CASSQALTGVYGYTF.

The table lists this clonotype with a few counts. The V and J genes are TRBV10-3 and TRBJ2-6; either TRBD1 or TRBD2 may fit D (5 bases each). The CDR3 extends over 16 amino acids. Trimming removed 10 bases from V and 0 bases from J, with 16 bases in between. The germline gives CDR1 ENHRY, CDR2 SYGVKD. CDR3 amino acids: CATTTGAFSGANVLTF. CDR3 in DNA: TGTGCCACCACGACCGGGGCTTTCTCTGGGGCCAACGTCCTGACTTTC.

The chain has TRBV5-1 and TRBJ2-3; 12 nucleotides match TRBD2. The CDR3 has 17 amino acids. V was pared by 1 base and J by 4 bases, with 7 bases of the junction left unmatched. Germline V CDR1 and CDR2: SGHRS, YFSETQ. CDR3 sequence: CASSLTTSGGSADTQYF. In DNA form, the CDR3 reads TGCGCCAGCAGCTTGACGACTAGCGGGGGTAGTGCAGATACGCAGTATTTT. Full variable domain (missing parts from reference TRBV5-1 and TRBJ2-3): KAGVTQTPRYLIKTRGQQVTLSCSPISGHRSVSWYQQTPGQGLQFLFEYFSETQRNKGNFPGRFSGRQFSNSRSEMNVSTLELGDSALYLCASSLTTSGGSADTQYFGPGTRLTVL.

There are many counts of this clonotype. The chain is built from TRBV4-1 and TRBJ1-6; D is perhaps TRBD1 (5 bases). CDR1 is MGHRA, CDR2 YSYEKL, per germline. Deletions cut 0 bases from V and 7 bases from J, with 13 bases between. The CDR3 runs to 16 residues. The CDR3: CASSQEVWGLNSPLHF. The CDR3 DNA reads TGCGCCAGCAGCCAAGAGGTTTGGGGCCTGAATTCACCCCTCCACTTT.

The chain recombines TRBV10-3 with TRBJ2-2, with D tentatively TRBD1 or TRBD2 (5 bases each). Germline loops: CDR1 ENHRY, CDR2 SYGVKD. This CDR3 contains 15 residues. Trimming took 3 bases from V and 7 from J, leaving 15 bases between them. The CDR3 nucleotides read TGTGCCATCAGTGAAACGAGGGGTCGGATCGGGGAGCTGTTTTTT. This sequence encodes CAISETRGRIGELFF.

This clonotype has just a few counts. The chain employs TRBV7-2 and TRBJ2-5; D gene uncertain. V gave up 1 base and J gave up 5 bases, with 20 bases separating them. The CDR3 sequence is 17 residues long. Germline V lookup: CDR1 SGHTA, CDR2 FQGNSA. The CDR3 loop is CASSLVWSAPAGETQYF. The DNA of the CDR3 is TGTGCCAGCAGCTTAGTTTGGTCAGCGCCCGCCGGGGAGACCCAGTACTTC.